The entry below gives a single T cell receptor (beta chain) sequence along with its context. The antigen remains unidentified. This specimen comes from a study of cytomegalovirus exposure and HLA in healthy donors. Notes on the study in general: Because they were indistinguishable, some V segments, including TRBV6-2 and TRBV6-3, were excluded. Cytomegalovirus status was reportedly diagnosed by the classifier with high specificity and sensitivity. By HLA locus, TCR association rates varied in a later analysis, with DRB1 showing the most and HLA-C the fewest. Analysis performed later showed TCR beta chains linked to HLA being more clonally expanded than equally common others.

In the PCR, 60 Vbeta and 13 Jbeta primers were used. Profiled with immunoSEQ multiplex PCR; TCRdb holds only in-frame clones, not every one. The sample consists of approximately 200,000 clones, about 83% of them appearing once. Germline-derived CDR1 and CDR2 are SGHVS and FQNEAQ. The CDR3 is 15 residues long. Trimming took 4 bases from V and 8 from J; bases not matched to a gene: 5. This clonotype was obtained from a human donor in good health. The specimen sequenced was PBMCs. This sequence joins TRBV7-8 and TRBJ2-1; 13 bases map to TRBD2. CDR3 region: CASSSFGLAGDEQFF. The CDR3 DNA reads TGTGCCAGCAGCTCCTTTGGACTAGCGGGAGATGAGCAGTTCTTC. The complete variable domain, with remaining parts taken from reference TRBV7-8 and TRBJ2-1, reads GAGVSQSPRYKVAKRGQDVALRCDPISGHVSLFWYQQALGQGPEFLTYFQNEAQLDKSGLPSDRFFAERPEGSVSTLKIQRTQQEDSAVYLCASSSFGLAGDEQFFGPGTRLTVL.